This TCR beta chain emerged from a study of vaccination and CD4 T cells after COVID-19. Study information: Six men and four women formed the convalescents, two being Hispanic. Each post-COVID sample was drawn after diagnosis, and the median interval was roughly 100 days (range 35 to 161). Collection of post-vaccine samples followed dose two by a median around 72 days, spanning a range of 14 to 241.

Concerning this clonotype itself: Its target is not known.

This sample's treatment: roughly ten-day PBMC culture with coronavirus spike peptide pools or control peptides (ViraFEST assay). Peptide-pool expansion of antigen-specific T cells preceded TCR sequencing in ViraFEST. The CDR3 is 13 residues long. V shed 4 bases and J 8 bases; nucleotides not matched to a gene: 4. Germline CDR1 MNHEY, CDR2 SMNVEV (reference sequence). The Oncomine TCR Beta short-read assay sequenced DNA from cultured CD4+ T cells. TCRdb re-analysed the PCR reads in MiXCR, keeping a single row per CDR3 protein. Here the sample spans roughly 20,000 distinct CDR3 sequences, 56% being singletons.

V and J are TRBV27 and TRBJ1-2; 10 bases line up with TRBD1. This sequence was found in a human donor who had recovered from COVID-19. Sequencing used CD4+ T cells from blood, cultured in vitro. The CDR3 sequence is CASSSTGGAGYTF. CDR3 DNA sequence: TGTGCCAGCAGTTCGACAGGGGGCGCAGGCTACACCTTC.